Listed below are T cell receptor beta chains from one sample, sequenced in a study of blood T cell repertoires in COVID-19. Method: immunoSEQ multiplex PCR; TCRdb's copy keeps in-frame clones and lacks some. The table includes about 250,000 clones, just under 85% detected once. Source material: peripheral blood. The receptors here all came from a man at least 80 years old with acute or convalescent COVID-19. Both conserved end residues are part of each CDR3. D genes are given only for firm matches. The size entry is marked missing in some rows and otherwise reads once, few, many or a size class.

DNA: TGTGCCAGCAGCTCGGGACTAGCGGGCACAGATACGCAGTATTTT
CDR3: CASSSGLAGTDTQYF
J: TRBJ2-3
D: TRBD2
V: TRBV11-2
size: -

DNA: TGTGCCAGCAGCCACCTGGGACAGATGAACACTGAAGCTTTCTTT
CDR3: CASSHLGQMNTEAFF
J: TRBJ1-1
D: TRBD1
V: TRBV3-1/TRBV3-2
size: -

DNA: TGTGCCAGCTGGCGGGGGTTCGTTAATGAAAAACTGTTTTTT
CDR3: CASWRGFVNEKLFF
J: TRBJ1-4
D: -
V: TRBV6-5
size: -

DNA: TGTGCCAGCAGCTCCCGTTCCGCGGCTAATGAAAAACTGTTTTTT
CDR3: CASSSRSAANEKLFF
J: TRBJ1-4
D: -
V: TRBV9
size: -

DNA: TGCGCCAGCAGCTTGACGACAGGGGCCATTAACTATGGCTACACCTTC
CDR3: CASSLTTGAINYGYTF
J: TRBJ1-2
D: TRBD1
V: TRBV5-1
size: -

DNA: TGTGCCAGCAAGGGGTCTTCGTCCTACGAGCAGTACTTC
CDR3: CASKGSSSYEQYF
J: TRBJ2-7
D: -
V: TRBV2
size: -

DNA: TGTGCCAGCAGCCCCGGGACAGGAGCTAAGAGCAATCAGCCCCAGCATTTT
CDR3: CASSPGTGAKSNQPQHF
J: TRBJ1-5
D: TRBD1
V: TRBV4-2
size: -

DNA: TGCGCCAGCAGCTCTATTGACAGGGCGGCTGGAAAACTGTTTTTT
CDR3: CASSSIDRAAGKLFF
J: TRBJ1-4
D: TRBD1
V: TRBV5-1
size: once

DNA: TGTGCCAGCAGCCAAGGGGCGTTCAGGGAAGAAGCTTTCTTT
CDR3: CASSQGAFREEAFF
J: TRBJ1-1
D: -
V: TRBV3-1/TRBV3-2
size: -

DNA: TGTGCCAGCAGTGAAGCGGGTTTTTATGGCTACACCTTC
CDR3: CASSEAGFYGYTF
J: TRBJ1-2
D: -
V: TRBV25-1
size: few